Below are 29 T cell receptor beta chains sequenced from a single sample in a study of cytomegalovirus exposure and HLA in healthy donors. Amplification used 60 Vbeta primers and 13 Jbeta primers. Sequenced by immunoSEQ multiplex PCR; TCRdb stores in-frame clones only, minus some. The sample lists about 160,000 clones; 75% were seen once. Sample: PBMCs. These receptors were taken from a woman aged 45-60 years in good health and CMV-seropositive.

The chain uses TRBV23-1 and TRBJ1-5; a possible D gene is TRBD1 (5 bases). TRBV23-1 is an ORF for which the function is uncertain. The CDR3 extends over 14 amino acids. The V gene lost 7 bases and the J gene lost 5 bases, with 15 bases spanning the gap. The chain's CDR3 is CASNYRQRDQPQHF. The CDR3 DNA follows: TGCGCCAGCAACTATCGACAGCGGGATCAGCCCCAGCATTTT.

The chain joins TRBV2 to TRBJ1-2, with 12 bases that match TRBD1. Trimming took 6 bases from V and 6 from J; bases not matched to a gene: 2. CDR3 length: 13 residues. In germline, CDR1 is SNHLY, CDR2 FYNNEI. In nucleotides, the CDR3 is TGTGCCAGCAGGGGACAGGGGGCTGATGGCTACACCTTC. Its translation: CASRGQGADGYTF.

V and J are TRBV6-5 and TRBJ1-1; TRBD1 aligns across 11 bases. The CDR3 extends over 14 amino acids. The V gene's germline CDR1 is MNHEY and CDR2 SVGAGI. After removal of 5 bases from V and 6 bases from J, the junction contained 5 bases not matched to a gene. The CDR3 loop is CASSKGTGGAEAFF. The CDR3 nucleotides read TGTGCCAGCAGTAAGGGGACAGGGGGGGCTGAAGCTTTCTTT.

Concerning this clone: The same CDR3 arises from other DNA sequences in this sample as well. The chain has TRBV5-1 and TRBJ1-2, with D possibly matching TRBD1 (6 bases). V was shortened by 0 bases and J by 4 bases, with 7 bases between the two germline ends. CDR1 is SGHRS, CDR2 YFSETQ, per germline. The length of the CDR3 is 13 residues. The CDR3 DNA is TGCGCCAGCAGCTTGGAGACAGGCTATGGCTACACCTTC. It codes for CASSLETGYGYTF.

The chain has TRBV27 and TRBJ1-6, with 7 positions matching TRBD1. The CDR3 is 17 residues long. The V gene end was trimmed by 0 bases and the J gene end by 0 bases; junction bases not matched to a gene: 2. The germline V gene encodes CDR1 MNHEY and CDR2 SMNVEV (reference sequence). In DNA, the CDR3 is TGTGCCAGCAGTTTATCGACAGGGAGCTCCTATAATTCACCCCTCCACTTT. As protein: CASSLSTGSSYNSPLHF.

The chain recombines TRBV2 with TRBJ2-1; 7 bases map to TRBD2. The CDR3 length is 12 residues. Germline V gene lookup returns CDR1 SNHLY and CDR2 FYNNEI. V was clipped by 9 bases and J by 5 bases; unmatched bases: 4. CDR3 protein: CARGGWNNEQFF. The DNA of the CDR3 is TGTGCCAGGGGGGGGTGGAACAATGAGCAGTTCTTC. Full variable domain (remainder filled in from reference TRBV2 and TRBJ2-1): EPEVTQTPSHQVTQMGQEVILRCVPISNHLYFYWYRQILGQKVEFLVSFYNNEISEKSEIFDDQFSVERPDGSNFTLKIRSTKLEDSAMYFCARGGWNNEQFFGPGTRLTVL.

This clone was counted only a few times. The chain is built from TRBV10-3 and TRBJ1-5, with TRBD1 identical over 8 bases. The V and J ends lost 0 bases and 3 bases, in that order; junction bases with no gene match: 4. There are 16 residues in the CDR3. The V gene's germline CDR1 is ENHRY and CDR2 SYGVKD. DNA of the CDR3: TGTGCCATCAGTGAGTCTACAGGGGGGATCAATCAGCCCCAGCATTTT. Amino acid sequence: CAISESTGGINQPQHF.

With respect to this clone: The same CDR3 arises from other DNA sequences in this sample as well. The V gene is TRBV7-2, the J gene TRBJ2-7; the match to TRBD1 covers 9 bases. Germline-derived CDR1 and CDR2 are SGHTA and FQGNSA. The CDR3 sequence is 14 residues long. Unmatched junction bases numbered 1, after V lost 2 bases and J lost 2 bases. In DNA form, the CDR3 reads TGTGCCAGCAGCTTAAACAGGGGGCCCTACGAGCAGTACTTC. Protein product: CASSLNRGPYEQYF.

The chain is built from TRBV6-1 and TRBJ1-1; D might be TRBD1 (6 bases). The CDR3 sequence is 15 residues long. V was cut by 6 bases and J by 3 bases, with 17 bases left in between. CDR1 and CDR2 from the germline V gene are MNHNS and SASEGT. CDR3 in amino acids: CASSKYSRGDTEAFF. The CDR3 DNA sequence: TGTGCCAGCAGCAAGTACTCCAGGGGCGACACTGAAGCTTTCTTT.

This rearrangement joins TRBV6-5 to TRBJ2-5, with 8 bases fitting TRBD2. Trimming removed 8 bases from V and 4 bases from J; junction bases left unmatched: 3. From germline, CDR1 is MNHEY and CDR2 SVGAGI. This CDR3 is 12 amino acids long. The CDR3 sequence: CASAGGAETQYF. The DNA for the CDR3 is TGTGCCAGCGCCGGGGGGGCAGAGACCCAGTACTTC.

The chain joins TRBV2 to TRBJ1-1; 7 bases agree with TRBD1. CDR3 length: 13 amino acids. The V segment lost 0 bases and the J segment 11 bases; nucleotides outside the gene matches: 6. Per the germline V gene, CDR1 is SNHLY and CDR2 is FYNNEI. The CDR3 DNA follows: TGTGCCAGCAGTGAAGCTCAACAGGGGTGGGCTTTCTTT. Amino acids: CASSEAQQGWAFF.

This clone was seen a single time. V is TRBV7-2 and J is TRBJ1-2; D gene uncertain. Trimming took 7 bases from V and 5 from J, leaving 20 bases between them. CDR3 length: 15 amino acids. CDR1 SGHTA and CDR2 FQGNSA come from the germline V gene. The CDR3 DNA is TGTGCCAGCAACCTCGGAGGAGGAGCCCGATATGGCTACACCTTC. Translating it yields CASNLGGGARYGYTF.

The V and J genes are TRBV5-1 and TRBJ1-2, with a possible D match to TRBD1 (5 bases). Germline CDR1 and CDR2: SGHRS and YFSETQ. The germline V and J ends were trimmed by 1 base and 2 bases, with 9 bases remaining between them. The CDR3 totals 14 residues. CDR3 sequence reads: CASSLISGNYGYTF. The CDR3 DNA follows: TGCGCCAGCAGCTTGATTTCAGGGAACTATGGCTACACCTTC.

The V and J genes are TRBV2 and TRBJ1-3; maybe TRBD1 (6 bases). CDR1 and CDR2 from the germline V gene are SNHLY and FYNNEI. The CDR3 is 14 amino acids. Trimming removed 5 bases at V and 4 bases at J, with 12 bases between. CDR3 sequence: CASSYRVEGNTIYF. In nucleotides, the CDR3 is TGTGCCAGCAGTTACAGGGTGGAAGGAAACACCATATATTTT.

The V call is TRBV18, the J call TRBJ1-2; D might be TRBD1 (5 bases). CDR1 KGHSH and CDR2 LQKENI come from the germline V gene. V was shortened by 3 bases and J by 6 bases, with 14 bases between the two germline ends. The CDR3 contains 14 residues. The CDR3 nucleotides read TGTGCCAGCTCACCCACAGGAGTCTACAATGGCTACACCTTC. Protein: CASSPTGVYNGYTF.

The J gene is TRBJ1-2, the V gene TRBV5-6, with TRBD1 matching 8 bases. The germline gives CDR1 SGHDT, CDR2 YYEEEE. The ends lost 0 bases at V and 3 bases at J; junction bases unmatched: 10. This CDR3 is built from 17 residues. The CDR3 sequence is CASSLVGSDRDYYGYTF. The DNA of the CDR3 is TGTGCCAGCAGCTTGGTGGGCTCGGACAGGGACTACTATGGCTACACCTTC.

The chain has TRBV6-5 and TRBJ1-5, with TRBD1 as a possible D gene (6 bases). V lost 8 bases and J 7 bases, leaving 15 bases between the germline ends. CDR1 is MNHEY and CDR2 is SVGAGI in the germline V gene. The CDR3 totals 13 residues. The CDR3 sequence: CASARGAAQPQHF. CDR3 in DNA: TGTGCCAGCGCGCGGGGGGCAGCGCAGCCCCAGCATTTT.

V gene TRBV5-6 combines with J gene TRBJ1-4, with D perhaps matching TRBD1 (5 bases). V was trimmed by 4 bases and J by 6 bases, leaving 16 bases between them. The germline V gene has CDR1 SGHDT and CDR2 YYEEEE. This CDR3 has 15 residues. The CDR3: CASSTLTAPHEKLFF. The CDR3 DNA reads as TGTGCCAGCAGCACCTTGACAGCACCTCATGAAAAACTGTTTTTT.

The chain carries TRBV6-5 and TRBJ1-1; D is perhaps TRBD1 (6 bases). CDR3 length: 15 residues. The germline V gene has CDR1 MNHEY and CDR2 SVGAGI. The V end lost 0 bases, the J end lost 4 bases, and 12 bases lay between the germline ends. The CDR3 is CASSYSAGERTEAFF. The CDR3 DNA reads TGTGCCAGCAGTTACTCGGCAGGGGAGCGCACTGAAGCTTTCTTT.

In this sample, this clone turned up a few times. The chain joins TRBV4-1 to TRBJ2-5; TRBD2 matches at 11 bases. CDR1 is MGHRA and CDR2 is YSYEKL in the germline V gene. V gave up 4 bases and J gave up 5 bases; unmatched junction bases: 9. This CDR3 is 16 amino acids long. CDR3 nucleotide sequence: TGCGCCAGCAGCCGACTGGGACTAGCGGAAGGGGAGACCCAGTACTTC. As protein: CASSRLGLAEGETQYF.

This chain connects TRBV7-9 to TRBJ1-6; 7 bases are shared with TRBD1. The CDR3 consists of 13 residues. Germline V gene lookup returns CDR1 SEHNR and CDR2 FQNEAQ (reference sequence). The junction had 6 bases not matched to a gene; V was cut back by 6 bases and J by 10 bases. The CDR3 region is CASSQGGNSPLHF. CDR3 DNA sequence: TGTGCCAGCAGTCAAGGGGGCAACTCACCCCTCCACTTT.

The chain carries TRBV19 and TRBJ1-4, with D tentatively TRBD1 (5 bases). This CDR3 comprises 15 residues. Germline V gene data show CDR1 as LNHDA and CDR2 as SQIVND (reference sequence). Trimming stripped 3 bases from V and 8 bases from J, with 16 bases between. CDR3 sequence (DNA): TGTGCCAGTAGTATCACAGGCTCCCTTGAAGAAAAACTGTTTTTT. Its protein product is CASSITGSLEEKLFF.

The chain recombines TRBV28 with TRBJ1-6; TRBD1 is a possible D gene (5 bases). Germline V gene lookup returns CDR1 MDHEN and CDR2 SYDVKM. Trimming left V 10 bases short and J 6 bases short, with 10 bases between. This CDR3 is 12 amino acids long. CDR3 protein: CATQGVNSPLHF. The CDR3 bases are TGTGCCACCCAGGGTGTTAATTCACCCCTCCACTTT.

The rearrangement uses TRBV5-6 and TRBJ1-1, with 8 bases aligning to TRBD1. In germline, CDR1 is SGHDT, CDR2 YYEEEE. The CDR3 covers 16 residues. J gave up 5 bases and V 2 bases, and 11 bases lay outside the gene matches. In DNA, the CDR3 is TGTGCCAGCAGCTTAGAGTTACAGGGGGTGCGGACTGAAGCTTTCTTT. As protein: CASSLELQGVRTEAFF.

The chain has TRBV2 and TRBJ2-5; 11 bases are a match to TRBD2. The J call may be mistaken, given a closer DNA end match to TRBJ2-7. CDR3 length equals 14 residues. The germline CDR1 and CDR2 sequences are SNHLY and FYNNEI. CDR3 residues: CASSASGGFYEQYF. The CDR3 bases are TGTGCCAGCAGTGCTAGCGGGGGGTTTTACGAGCAGTACTTC.

The rearrangement uses TRBV7-9 and TRBJ1-5, with 7 bases lining up with TRBD1. CDR3 size: 14 residues. Germline CDR1 reads SEHNR; CDR2 reads FQNEAQ (reference sequence). Losses at the gene ends were 3 bases for V and 3 bases for J; bases not matched to a gene: 2. The CDR3 loop reads CASSFGQANQPQHF. CDR3 DNA sequence: TGTGCCAGCAGCTTCGGACAGGCCAATCAGCCCCAGCATTTT.

This chain links TRBV5-1 with TRBJ1-2; a possible D gene is TRBD1 (5 bases). The CDR3 contains 16 residues. Per the germline V gene, CDR1 is SGHRS and CDR2 is YFSETQ. V lost 1 base, J lost 4 bases, and 17 bases lay in between. The CDR3 region has the DNA TGCGCCAGCAGCTTGCAAAGCGGGGGGTCGCCCTATGGCTACACCTTC. This translates into CASSLQSGGSPYGYTF.

The chain couples TRBV7-3 to TRBJ2-1; 9 bases are shared with TRBD1. The CDR3 runs to 16 residues. V was pared by 5 bases and J by 6 bases, with 11 bases of the junction left unmatched. CDR1 and CDR2 from the germline V gene are SGHTA and FQGTGA. The CDR3 is CASSQTGTGYANEQFF. CDR3 sequence (DNA): TGTGCCAGCAGCCAAACGGGGACAGGGTATGCCAATGAGCAGTTCTTC.

The CDR3 DNA is TGCGCCAGCAGCTCGGGGGGGCACAATGAGCAGTTCTTC. Translated, it gives CASSSGGHNEQFF. V is TRBV5-1 and J is TRBJ2-1, with TRBD2 identical over 8 bases. Germline V lookup: CDR1 SGHRS, CDR2 YFSETQ. The CDR3 has 13 residues. Trimming removed 3 bases from V and 5 bases from J; junction bases left unmatched: 1.